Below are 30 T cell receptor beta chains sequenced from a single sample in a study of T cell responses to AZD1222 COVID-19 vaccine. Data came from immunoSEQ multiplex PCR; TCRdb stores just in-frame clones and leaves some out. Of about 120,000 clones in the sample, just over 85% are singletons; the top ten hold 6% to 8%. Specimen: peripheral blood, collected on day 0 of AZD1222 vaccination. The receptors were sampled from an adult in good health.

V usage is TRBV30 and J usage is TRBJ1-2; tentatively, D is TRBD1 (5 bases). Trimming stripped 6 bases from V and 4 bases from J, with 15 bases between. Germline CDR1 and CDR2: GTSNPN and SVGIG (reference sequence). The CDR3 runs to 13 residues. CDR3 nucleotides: TGTGCCTGTATGGGGGGGATCGGCTATGGCTACACCTTC. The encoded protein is CACMGGIGYGYTF.

This CDR3 is CASSLMSRGYNEQFF. The CDR3 nucleotides are TGCGCCAGCAGCTTGATGTCCCGGGGATACAATGAGCAGTTCTTC. The chain joins TRBV5-1 to TRBJ2-1; tentatively, D is TRBD2 (5 bases). CDR1 and CDR2 (germline): SGHRS, YFSETQ. Trimming cost V 1 base and J 4 bases, with 12 bases left between them. This CDR3 region has 15 residues.

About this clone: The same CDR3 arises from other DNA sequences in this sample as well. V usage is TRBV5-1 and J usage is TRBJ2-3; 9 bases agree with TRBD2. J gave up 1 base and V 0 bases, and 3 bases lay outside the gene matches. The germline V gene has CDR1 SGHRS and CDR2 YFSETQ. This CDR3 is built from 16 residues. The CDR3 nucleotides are TGCGCCAGCAGCTTGGGCGCGGGGGGGCGCACAGATACGCAGTATTTT. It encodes CASSLGAGGRTDTQYF.

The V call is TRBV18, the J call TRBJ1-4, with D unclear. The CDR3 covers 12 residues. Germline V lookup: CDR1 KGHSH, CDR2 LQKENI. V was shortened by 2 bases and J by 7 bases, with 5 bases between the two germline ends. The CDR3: CASSPDGEKLFF. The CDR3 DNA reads TGTGCCAGCTCACCAGACGGTGAAAAACTGTTTTTT.

CDR3 sequence (DNA): TGTGCCAGCAGTTACTTGTCCCACTACGAGCAGTACTTC. Its protein product is CASSYLSHYEQYF. V and J are TRBV6-2 or TRBV6-3 and TRBJ2-7; no firm D call. V lost 1 base, J lost 3 bases, and 7 bases lay in between. The CDR3 totals 13 residues. Germline assignment: CDR1 MNHEY and CDR2 SVGEGT.

The CDR3 sequence is CASSFPRLAGSDTQYF. The CDR3 DNA follows: TGCGCCAGCAGCTTTCCCCGACTAGCGGGGTCAGATACGCAGTATTTT. The genes are TRBV5-1 and TRBJ2-3; 11 bases agree with TRBD2. Germline CDR1 reads SGHRS; CDR2 reads YFSETQ. J was trimmed by 4 bases and V by 2 bases; bases with no gene match: 6. The CDR3 runs 16 residues.

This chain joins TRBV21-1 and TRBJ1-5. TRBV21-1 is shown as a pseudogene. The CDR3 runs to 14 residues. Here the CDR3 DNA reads TGTGCCAGCAGCAAGAGATCGGGACCTCAGCCCCAGCATTTT. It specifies CASSKRSGPQPQHF.

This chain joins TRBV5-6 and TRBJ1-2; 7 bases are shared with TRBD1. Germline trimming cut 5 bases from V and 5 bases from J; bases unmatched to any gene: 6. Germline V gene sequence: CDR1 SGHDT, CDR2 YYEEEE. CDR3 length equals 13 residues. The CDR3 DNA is TGTGCCAGCAGATACACAGGGGTATATGGCTACACCTTC. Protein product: CASRYTGVYGYTF.

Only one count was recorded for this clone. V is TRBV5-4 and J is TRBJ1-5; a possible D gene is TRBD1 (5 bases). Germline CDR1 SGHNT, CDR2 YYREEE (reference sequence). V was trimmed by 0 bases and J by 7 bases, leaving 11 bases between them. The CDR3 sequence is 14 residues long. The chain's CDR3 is CASSLAGDGQPQHF. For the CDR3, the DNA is TGTGCCAGCAGCTTGGCCGGGGACGGGCAGCCCCAGCATTTT. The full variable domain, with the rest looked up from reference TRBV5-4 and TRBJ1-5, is ETGVTQSPTHLIKTRGQQVTLRCSSQSGHNTVSWYQQALGQGPQFIFQYYREEENGRGNFPPRFSGLQFPNYSSELNVNALELDDSALYLCASSLAGDGQPQHFGDGTRLSIL.

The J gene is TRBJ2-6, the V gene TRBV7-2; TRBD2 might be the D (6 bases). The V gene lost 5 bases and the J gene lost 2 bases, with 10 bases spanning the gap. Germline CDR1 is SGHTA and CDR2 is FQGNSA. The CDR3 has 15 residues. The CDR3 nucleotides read TGTGCCAGCAGCGAGTGGGGGGCTGGGGCCAACGTCCTGACTTTC. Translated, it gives CASSEWGAGANVLTF. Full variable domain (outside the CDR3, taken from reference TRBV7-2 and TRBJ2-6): GAGVSQSPSNKVTEKGKDVELRCDPISGHTALYWYRQSLGQGLEFLIYFQGNSAPDKSGLPSDRFSAERTGGSVSTLTIQRTQQEDSAVYLCASSEWGAGANVLTFGAGSRLTVL.

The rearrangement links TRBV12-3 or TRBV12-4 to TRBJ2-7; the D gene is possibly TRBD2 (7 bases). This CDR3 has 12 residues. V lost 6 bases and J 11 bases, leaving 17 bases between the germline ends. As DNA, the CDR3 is TGTGCCAGCAGCCCTCATGGGGGGGCCGAGTACTTC. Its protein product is CASSPHGGAEYF.

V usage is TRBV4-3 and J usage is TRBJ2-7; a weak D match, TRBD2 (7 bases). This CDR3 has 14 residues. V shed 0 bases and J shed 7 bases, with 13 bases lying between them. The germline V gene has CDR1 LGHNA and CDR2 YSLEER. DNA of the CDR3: TGCGCCAGCAGCCAAGATCGGGGGGCGGGAGAGCAGTACTTC. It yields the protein CASSQDRGAGEQYF.

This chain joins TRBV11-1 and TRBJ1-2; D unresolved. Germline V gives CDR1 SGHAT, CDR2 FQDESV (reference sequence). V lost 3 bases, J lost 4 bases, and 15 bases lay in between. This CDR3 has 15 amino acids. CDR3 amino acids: CASSLGSSPSYGYTF. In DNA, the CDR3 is TGTGCCAGCAGCTTGGGGTCCTCGCCCTCCTATGGCTACACCTTC.

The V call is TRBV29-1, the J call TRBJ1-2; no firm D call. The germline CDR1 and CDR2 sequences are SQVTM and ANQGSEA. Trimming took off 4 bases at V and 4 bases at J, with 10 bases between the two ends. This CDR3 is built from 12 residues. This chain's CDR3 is CSVAIQPYGYTF. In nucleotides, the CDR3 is TGCAGCGTTGCTATTCAGCCCTATGGCTACACCTTC. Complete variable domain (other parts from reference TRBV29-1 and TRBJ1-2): SAVISQKPSRDICQRGTSLTIQCQVDSQVTMMFWYRQQPGQSLTLIATANQGSEATYESGFVIDKFPISRPNLTFSTLTVSNMSPEDSSIYLCSVAIQPYGYTFGSGTRLTVV.

In DNA form, the CDR3 reads TGTGCCACCAGGGAGGGACTAGCGGGAGGAGCCCAGTTCTTC. Amino acid sequence: CATREGLAGGAQFF. The V and J genes are TRBV10-3 and TRBJ2-1, with 15 nucleotides matching TRBD2. Germline V gene sequence: CDR1 ENHRY, CDR2 SYGVKD. The CDR3 length is 14 residues. Germline trimming cut 10 bases from V and 13 bases from J; bases unmatched to any gene: 11.

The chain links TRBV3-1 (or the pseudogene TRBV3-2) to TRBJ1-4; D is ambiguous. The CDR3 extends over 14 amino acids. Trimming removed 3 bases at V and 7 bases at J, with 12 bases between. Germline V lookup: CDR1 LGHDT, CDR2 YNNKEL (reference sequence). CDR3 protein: CASSHRPLIEKLFF. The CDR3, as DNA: TGTGCCAGCAGCCACCGACCCTTAATTGAAAAACTGTTTTTT.

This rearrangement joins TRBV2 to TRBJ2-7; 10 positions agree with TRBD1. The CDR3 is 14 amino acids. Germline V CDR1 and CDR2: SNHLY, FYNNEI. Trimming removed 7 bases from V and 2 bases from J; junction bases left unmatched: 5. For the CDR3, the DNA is TGTGCCAGCAAGGGGGACAGGGGCCCCTACGAGCAGTACTTC. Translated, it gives CASKGDRGPYEQYF.

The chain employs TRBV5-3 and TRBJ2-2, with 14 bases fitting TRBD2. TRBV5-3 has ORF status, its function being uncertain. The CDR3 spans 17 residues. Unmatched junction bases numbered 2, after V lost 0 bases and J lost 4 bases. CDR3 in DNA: TGTGCCAGAAGCTTGGGACTAGCGGGGGGGCCCACCGGGGAGCTGTTTTTT. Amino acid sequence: CARSLGLAGGPTGELFF.

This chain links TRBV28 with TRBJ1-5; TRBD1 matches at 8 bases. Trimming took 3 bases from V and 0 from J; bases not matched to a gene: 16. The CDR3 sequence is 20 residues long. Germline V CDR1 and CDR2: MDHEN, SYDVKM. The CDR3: CASSFRGLTGRDNSNQPQHF. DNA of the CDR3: TGTGCCAGCAGTTTCAGGGGGCTGACAGGTCGGGATAATAGCAATCAGCCCCAGCATTTT.

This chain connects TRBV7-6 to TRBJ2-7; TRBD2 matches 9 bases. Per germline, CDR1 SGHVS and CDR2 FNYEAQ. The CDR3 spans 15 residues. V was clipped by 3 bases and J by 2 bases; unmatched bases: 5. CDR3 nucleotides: TGTGCCAGCAGCTTGGCGGGGGGGCCTGCCTACGAGCAGTACTTC. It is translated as CASSLAGGPAYEQYF. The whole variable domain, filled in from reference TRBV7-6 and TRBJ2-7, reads GAGVSQSPRYKVTKRGQDVALRCDPISGHVSLYWYRQALGQGPEFLTYFNYEAQQDKSGLPNDRFSAERPEGSISTLTIQRTEQRDSAMYRCASSLAGGPAYEQYFGPGTRLTVT.

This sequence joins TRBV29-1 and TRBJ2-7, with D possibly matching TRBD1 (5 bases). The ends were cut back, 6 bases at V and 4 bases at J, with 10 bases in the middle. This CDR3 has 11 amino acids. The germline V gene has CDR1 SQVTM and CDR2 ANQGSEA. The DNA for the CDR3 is TGCAGCGTCCCTGGGGCGTACGAGCAGTACTTC. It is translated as CSVPGAYEQYF.

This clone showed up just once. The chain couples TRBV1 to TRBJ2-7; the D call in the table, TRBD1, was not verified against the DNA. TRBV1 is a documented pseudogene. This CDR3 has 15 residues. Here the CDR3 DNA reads TGCACCAGCAGCCAAGAGGGGGACAACTCCTACGAGCAGTACTTC. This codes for CTSSQEGDNSYEQYF.

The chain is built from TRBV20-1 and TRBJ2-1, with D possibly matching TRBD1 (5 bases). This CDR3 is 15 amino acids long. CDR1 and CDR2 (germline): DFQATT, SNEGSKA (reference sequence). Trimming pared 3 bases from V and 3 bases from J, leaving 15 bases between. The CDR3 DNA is TGCAGTGCTAGTACTTCTGGGGCTTTCTACAATGAGCAGTTCTTC. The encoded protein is CSASTSGAFYNEQFF.

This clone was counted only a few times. The CDR3, as DNA: TGTGCCAGCAGTCGGATGGGGACCCAGTACTTC. Amino acid sequence: CASSRMGTQYF. J is TRBJ2-5 and V is TRBV11-2; no firm D call. Germline loops: CDR1 SGHAT, CDR2 FQNNGV. Trimming stripped 6 bases from V and 7 bases from J, with 9 bases between. The CDR3 runs 11 residues.

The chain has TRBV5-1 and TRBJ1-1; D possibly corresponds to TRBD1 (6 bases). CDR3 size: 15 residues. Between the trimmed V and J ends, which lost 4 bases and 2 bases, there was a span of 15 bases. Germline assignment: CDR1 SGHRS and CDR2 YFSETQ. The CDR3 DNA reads TGCGCCAGCAGCCCTTGGACAGACTTAAACACTGAAGCTTTCTTT. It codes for CASSPWTDLNTEAFF.

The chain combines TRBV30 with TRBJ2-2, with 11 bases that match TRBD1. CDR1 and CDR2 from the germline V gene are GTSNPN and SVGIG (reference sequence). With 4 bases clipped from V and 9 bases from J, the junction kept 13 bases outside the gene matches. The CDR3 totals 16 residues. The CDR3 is CAWKVPGTGGNRELFF. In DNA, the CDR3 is TGTGCCTGGAAGGTTCCCGGGACAGGGGGAAACCGGGAGCTGTTTTTT.

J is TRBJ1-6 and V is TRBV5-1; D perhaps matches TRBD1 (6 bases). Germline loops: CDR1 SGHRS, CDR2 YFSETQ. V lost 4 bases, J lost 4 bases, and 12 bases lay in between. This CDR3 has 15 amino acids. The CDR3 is CASSPETGYNSPLHF. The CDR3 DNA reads TGCGCCAGCAGCCCCGAGACAGGATATAATTCACCCCTCCACTTT. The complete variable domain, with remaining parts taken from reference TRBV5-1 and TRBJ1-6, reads KAGVTQTPRYLIKTRGQQVTLSCSPISGHRSVSWYQQTPGQGLQFLFEYFSETQRNKGNFPGRFSGRQFSNSRSEMNVSTLELGDSALYLCASSPETGYNSPLHFGNGTRLTVT.

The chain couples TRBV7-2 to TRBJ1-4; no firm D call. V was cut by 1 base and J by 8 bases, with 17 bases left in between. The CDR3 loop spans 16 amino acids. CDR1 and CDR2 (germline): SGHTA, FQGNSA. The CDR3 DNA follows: TGTGCCAGCAGCTTAGTTGGGGATCCTAGAGCGGAAAAACTGTTTTTT. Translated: CASSLVGDPRAEKLFF. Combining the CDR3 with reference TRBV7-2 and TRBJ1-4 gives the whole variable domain GAGVSQSPSNKVTEKGKDVELRCDPISGHTALYWYRQSLGQGLEFLIYFQGNSAPDKSGLPSDRFSAERTGGSVSTLTIQRTQQEDSAVYLCASSLVGDPRAEKLFFGSGTQLSVL.

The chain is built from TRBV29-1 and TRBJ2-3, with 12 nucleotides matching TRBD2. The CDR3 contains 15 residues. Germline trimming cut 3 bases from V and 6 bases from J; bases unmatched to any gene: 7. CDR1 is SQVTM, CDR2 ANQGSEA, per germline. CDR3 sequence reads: CSVERLAGGGDTQYF. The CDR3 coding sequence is TGCAGCGTTGAGAGGCTAGCGGGAGGGGGGGATACGCAGTATTTT.

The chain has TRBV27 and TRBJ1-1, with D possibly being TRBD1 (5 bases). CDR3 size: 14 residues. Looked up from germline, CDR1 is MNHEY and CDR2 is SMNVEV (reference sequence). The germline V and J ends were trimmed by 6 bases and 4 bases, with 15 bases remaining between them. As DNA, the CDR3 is TGTGCCAGCAGGACCCCGGGGGGAACCACTGAAGCTTTCTTT. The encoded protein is CASRTPGGTTEAFF.